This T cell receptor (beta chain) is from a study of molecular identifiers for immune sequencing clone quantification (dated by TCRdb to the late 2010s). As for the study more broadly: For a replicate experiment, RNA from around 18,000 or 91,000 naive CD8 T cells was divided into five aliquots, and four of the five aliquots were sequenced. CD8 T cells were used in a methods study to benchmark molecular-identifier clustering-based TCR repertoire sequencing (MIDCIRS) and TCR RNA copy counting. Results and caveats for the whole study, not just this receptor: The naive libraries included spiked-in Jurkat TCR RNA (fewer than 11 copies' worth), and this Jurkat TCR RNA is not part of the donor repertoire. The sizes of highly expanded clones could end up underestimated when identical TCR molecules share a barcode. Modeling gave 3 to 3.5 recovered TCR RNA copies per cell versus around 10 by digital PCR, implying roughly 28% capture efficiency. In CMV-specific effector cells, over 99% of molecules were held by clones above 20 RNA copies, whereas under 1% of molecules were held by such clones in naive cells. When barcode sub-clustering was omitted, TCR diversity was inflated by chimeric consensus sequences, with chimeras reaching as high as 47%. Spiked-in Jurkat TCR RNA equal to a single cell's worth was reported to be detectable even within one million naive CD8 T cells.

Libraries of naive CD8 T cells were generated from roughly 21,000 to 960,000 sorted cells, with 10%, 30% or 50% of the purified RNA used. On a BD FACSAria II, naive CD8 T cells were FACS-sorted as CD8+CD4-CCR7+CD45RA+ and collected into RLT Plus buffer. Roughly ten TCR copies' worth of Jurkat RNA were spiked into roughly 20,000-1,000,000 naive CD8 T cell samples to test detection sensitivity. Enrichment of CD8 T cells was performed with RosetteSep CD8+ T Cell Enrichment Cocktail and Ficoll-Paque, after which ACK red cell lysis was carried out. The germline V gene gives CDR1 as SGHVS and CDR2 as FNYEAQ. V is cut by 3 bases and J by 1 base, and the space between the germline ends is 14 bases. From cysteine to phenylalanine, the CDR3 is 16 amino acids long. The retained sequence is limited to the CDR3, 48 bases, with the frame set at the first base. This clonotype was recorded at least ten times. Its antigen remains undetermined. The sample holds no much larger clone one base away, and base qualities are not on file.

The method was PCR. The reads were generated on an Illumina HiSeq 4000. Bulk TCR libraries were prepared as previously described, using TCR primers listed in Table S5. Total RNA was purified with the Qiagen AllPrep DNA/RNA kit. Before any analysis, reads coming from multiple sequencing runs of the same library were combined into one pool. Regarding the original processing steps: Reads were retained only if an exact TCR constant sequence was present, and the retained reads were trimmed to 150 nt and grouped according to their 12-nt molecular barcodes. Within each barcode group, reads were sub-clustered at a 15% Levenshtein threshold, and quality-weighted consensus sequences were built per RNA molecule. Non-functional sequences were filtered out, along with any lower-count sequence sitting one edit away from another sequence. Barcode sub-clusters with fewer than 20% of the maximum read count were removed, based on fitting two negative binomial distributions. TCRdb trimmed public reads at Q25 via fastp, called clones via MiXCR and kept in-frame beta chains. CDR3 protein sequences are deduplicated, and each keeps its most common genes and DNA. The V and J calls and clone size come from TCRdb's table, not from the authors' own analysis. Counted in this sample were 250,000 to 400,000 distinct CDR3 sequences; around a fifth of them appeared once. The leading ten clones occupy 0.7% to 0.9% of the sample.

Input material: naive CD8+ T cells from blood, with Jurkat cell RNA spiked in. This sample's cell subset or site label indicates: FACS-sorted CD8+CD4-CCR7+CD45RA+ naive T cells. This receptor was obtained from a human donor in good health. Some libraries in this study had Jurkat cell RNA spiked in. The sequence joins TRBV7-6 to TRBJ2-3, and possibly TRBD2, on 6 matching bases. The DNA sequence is TGTGCCAGCAGCTTTACTGGCGGGACCGGCACAGATACGCAGTATTTT. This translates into CASSFTGGTGTDTQYF.